The rows below give T cell receptor beta chains drawn from one sample of a study of T cells in tuberculosis. Using immunoSEQ multiplex PCR, the repertoire was profiled, and TCRdb retains in-frame clones only, with some absent. The repertoire holds about 5,000 clones, roughly 97% seen once, with around 10% in the top ten. Here the sequenced sample was PBMCs, taken at tuberculosis diagnosis. These receptors all come from an adult with tuberculosis. Both conserved end residues are part of each CDR3. D genes are given only for firm matches. A clone size is listed for some rows: how often the clone was seen (once, few, many), or a class if it is expanded.

J gene | clone size | D gene | V gene | CDR3 DNA | CDR3 protein
TRBJ1-6 | - | - | TRBV9 | TGTGCCAGCAGCGCCCTTGGGGGGTCCCTCCACTTT | CASSALGGSLHF
TRBJ1-5 | - | TRBD1 | TRBV30 | TGTGCCTGGAAGGACAGGGTAAGCAATCAGCCCCAGCATTTT | CAWKDRVSNQPQHF
TRBJ2-2 | - | - | TRBV30 | TGTGCCTGGAGGCGGGCCGAGTCGGTGAACACCGGGGAGCTGTTTTTT | CAWRRAESVNTGELFF
TRBJ1-1 | - | TRBD1 | TRBV10-3 | TGTGCCATCAGAACCCCTATCCAGGGGGGGAACACTGAAGCTTTCTTT | CAIRTPIQGGNTEAFF
TRBJ2-1 | - | TRBD2 | TRBV27 | TGTGCCAGCAGTCTCCGGACTAGCGGGATCGGGCAGTTCTTC | CASSLRTSGIGQFF
TRBJ2-2 | - | - | TRBV4-1 | TGCGCCAGCAGCCAGAGACAGACAGGACCAATAGGTGCCGGGGAGCTGTTTTTT | CASSQRQTGPIGAGELFF
TRBJ1-4 | once | - | TRBV6-1 | TGTGCCAGCAGTCCGACAAATGAAAAACTGTTTTTT | CASSPTNEKLFF
TRBJ2-1 | - | - | TRBV11-2 | TGTGCCAGCAGCTTGGCCACCTACAATGAGCAGTTCTTC | CASSLATYNEQFF
TRBJ1-2 | few | - | TRBV10-3 | TGTGCCATCAGTGAGTCGGAGGGTTTGGGCCTTCGTGGCTACACCTTC | CAISESEGLGLRGYTF
TRBJ1-2 | once | - | TRBV5-1 | TGCGCCAGCAGCCCTTGGACAGACTATACTAACTATGGCTACACCTTC | CASSPWTDYTNYGYTF
TRBJ1-1 | - | - | TRBV5-4 | TGTGCCAGCAGCTCGGGACAAGCTGAAGCTTTCTTT | CASSSGQAEAFF
TRBJ1-2 | - | TRBD1 | TRBV5-4 | TGTGCCAGCAGCCAAGAAACAGGGGTCGGCTACACCTTC | CASSQETGVGYTF
TRBJ1-1 | - | - | TRBV5-6 | TGTGCCAGCAGCTTGGTGGGCAGGGGCACTGAAGCTTTCTTT | CASSLVGRGTEAFF
TRBJ2-1 | - | - | TRBV11-2 | TGTGCCAGCAGCCCTGGGGCTAACAATGAGCAGTTCTTC | CASSPGANNEQFF
TRBJ2-1 | - | TRBD1 | TRBV9 | TGTGCCAGCAGCGTGACAGGGTACGCGCGCAATGAGCAGTTCTTC | CASSVTGYARNEQFF
TRBJ2-1 | - | - | TRBV4-2 | TGTGCCAGCAGCCAAGACTCAGACAGGGCGCGGGGGGATGAGCAGTTCTTC | CASSQDSDRARGDEQFF
TRBJ1-6 | - | TRBD1 | TRBV2 | TGTGCCAGCAGTGTTCTTTCGGGACAGGGTTCTATGCTAGTCTCACCCCTCCACTTT | CASSVLSGQGSMLVSPLHF
TRBJ1-2 | once | TRBD1 | TRBV19 | TGTGCCAGTAGCCGAAGAGGGGGACAGGGGGCTCAGCGGGGCTACACCTTC | CASSRRGGQGAQRGYTF
TRBJ2-2 | - | TRBD2 | TRBV5-6 | TGTGCCAGCAGCTTGTCGTTGCTTAAGCGGGAGGACACCGGGAAGCTGTTTTTT | CASSLSLLKREDTGKLFF
TRBJ2-5 | - | TRBD2 | TRBV7-8 | TGTGCCAGCAGCTTAGGGCTAGCGGGAGAAGGGCGTTCGGAGACCCAGTACTTC | CASSLGLAGEGRSETQYF
TRBJ2-7 | - | - | TRBV16 | TGTGCCAGCAGCCAAACGGACATAAAGGGGCACGAGCAGTACTTC | CASSQTDIKGHEQYF
TRBJ2-7 | - | - | TRBV7-9 | TGTGCCAGCAGCCTCCTGGCGGACGAGCAGTACTTC | CASSLLADEQYF
TRBJ1-2 | - | TRBD1 | TRBV5-1 | TGCGCCAGCAGCGTAGGACAGGTCTATGGCTACACCTTC | CASSVGQVYGYTF
TRBJ1-4 | - | - | TRBV27 | TGTGCCAGCAGTTTATCCCAACAGAAACCTAATGAAAAACTGTTTTTT | CASSLSQQKPNEKLFF
TRBJ2-3 | - | TRBD1 | TRBV19 | TGTGCCAGTAGTACCAGGGACAGGGGAGGCACAGATACGCAGTATTTT | CASSTRDRGGTDTQYF
TRBJ1-4 | - | TRBD1 | TRBV18 | TGTGCCAGCTCACTGACCGGGACAGGGAGTGAAAAACTGTTTTTT | CASSLTGTGSEKLFF
TRBJ2-1 | - | TRBD1 | TRBV9 | TGTGCCAGCAGCCTCGGGACAGACAGCTCCTACAATGAGCAGTTCTTC | CASSLGTDSSYNEQFF
TRBJ2-5 | few | TRBD2 | TRBV5-6 | TGTGCCAGCAGCCAAGATTTGGGACTAGCGGAAGAGACCCAGTACTTC | CASSQDLGLAEETQYF
TRBJ2-2 | once | TRBD2 | TRBV9 | TGTGCCAGCAGCGTATCGTGGGAGGGCACCGGGGAGCTGTTTTTT | CASSVSWEGTGELFF
TRBJ1-1 | once | TRBD1 | TRBV4-1 | TGCGCCAGCAGCCAAGATTCCCTCGACAGGGTCACTGAAGCTTTCTTT | CASSQDSLDRVTEAFF
TRBJ1-5 | - | TRBD1 | TRBV29-1 | TGCAGCGCTAGACAGGGGGCGGATCAGCCCCAGCATTTT | CSARQGADQPQHF
TRBJ2-2 | - | TRBD1 | TRBV15 | TGTGCCACCAGCTCCCCGGGACAGGGGCTCACCGGGGAGCTGTTTTTT | CATSSPGQGLTGELFF
TRBJ1-1 | - | - | TRBV5-1 | TGCGCCAGCAGCTTCGGGTATCGGAAAACTGAAGCTTTCTTT | CASSFGYRKTEAFF
TRBJ1-2 | - | - | TRBV25-1 | TGTGCCAGCAGTGAGTCGTATGGCTACACCTTC | CASSESYGYTF
TRBJ1-1 | - | TRBD1 | TRBV10-3 | TGTGCCATCAGTGAGTCGTGGGGACAGGGGGAAGCTTTCTTT | CAISESWGQGEAFF
TRBJ1-4 | - | - | TRBV7-8 | TGTGCCAGCAGCTTTCTCGCAGACATTAATGAAAAACTGTTTTTT | CASSFLADINEKLFF
TRBJ2-7 | - | - | TRBV5-1 | TGCGCCAGCAGACGTACTAGTCAGAGCTCCTACGAGCAGTACTTC | CASRRTSQSSYEQYF
TRBJ1-4 | - | TRBD1 | TRBV4-1 | TGCGCCAGCAGCCAATACGGACAGGGAAATGAAAAACTGTTTTTT | CASSQYGQGNEKLFF
TRBJ1-2 | - | - | TRBV6-1 | TGTGCCAGCAGTGAAGGGGCCGGCTATGGCTACACCTTC | CASSEGAGYGYTF
TRBJ2-2 | - | TRBD1 | TRBV7-6 | TGTGCCAGCAGCTTAGTTCCCGGGACAGGGGATTCCGGGGAGCTGTTTTTT | CASSLVPGTGDSGELFF
TRBJ2-6 | - | TRBD1 | TRBV7-9 | TGTGCCAGCAGCTGGTTCCAAGGGACAGCGAACTCTGGGGCCAACGTCCTGACTTTC | CASSWFQGTANSGANVLTF
TRBJ1-4 | - | - | TRBV7-2 | TGTGCCAGCAGCTCGGACGGTGAGGGCACTAATGAAAAACTGTTTTTT | CASSSDGEGTNEKLFF
TRBJ1-2 | - | - | TRBV5-5 | TGTGCCAGCAGCCCGGCCCCTAGTTCTAACTATGGCTACACCTTC | CASSPAPSSNYGYTF
TRBJ2-7 | - | - | TRBV5-1 | TGCGCCAGCTCGATCTCGGGGTCTTCCTACGAGCAGTACTTC | CASSISGSSYEQYF
TRBJ2-1 | - | - | TRBV9 | TGTGCCAGCAGCGTAAGAGGCGGGGACTACAATGAGCAGTTCTTC | CASSVRGGDYNEQFF
TRBJ2-3 | - | - | TRBV10-3 | TGTGCCATCAAGGAGGGGACGGTCACAGATACGCAGTATTTT | CAIKEGTVTDTQYF
TRBJ2-7 | - | TRBD2 | TRBV5-1 | TGCGCCAGCACGAGTCGACGGGACTACCGTAACGAGCAGTACTTC | CASTSRRDYRNEQYF
TRBJ2-7 | - | - | TRBV6-5 | TGTGCCAGCAGTTACCAAACCGAGGTCAACGAGCAGTACTTC | CASSYQTEVNEQYF
TRBJ2-1 | - | TRBD2 | TRBV11-2 | TGTGCCAGCAGCTTAGGTTTGGGGAGGGCGAGGTACAATGAGCAGTTCTTC | CASSLGLGRARYNEQFF
TRBJ2-7 | - | - | TRBV25-1 | TGTGCCAGCAGTGACCACCGGGTCTTAACTTACGAGCAGTACTTC | CASSDHRVLTYEQYF